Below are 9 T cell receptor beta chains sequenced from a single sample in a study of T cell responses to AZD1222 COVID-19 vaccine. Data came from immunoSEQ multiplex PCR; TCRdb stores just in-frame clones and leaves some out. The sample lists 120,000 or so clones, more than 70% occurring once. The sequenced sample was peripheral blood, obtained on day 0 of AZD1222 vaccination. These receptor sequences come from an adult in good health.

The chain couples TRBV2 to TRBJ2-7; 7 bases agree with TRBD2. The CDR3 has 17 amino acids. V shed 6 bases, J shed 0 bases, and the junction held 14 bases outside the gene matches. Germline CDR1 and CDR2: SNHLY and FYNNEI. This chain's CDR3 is CASSGGTPTTFSYEQYF. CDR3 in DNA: TGTGCCAGCAGCGGGGGGACGCCAACGACCTTCTCCTACGAGCAGTACTTC.

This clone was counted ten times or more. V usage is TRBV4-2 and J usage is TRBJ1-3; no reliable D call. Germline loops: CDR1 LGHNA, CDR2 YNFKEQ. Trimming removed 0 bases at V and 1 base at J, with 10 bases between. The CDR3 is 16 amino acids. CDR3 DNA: TGTGCCAGCAGCCAAGATAGAATCCGGTCTGGAAACACCATATATTTT. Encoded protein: CASSQDRIRSGNTIYF.

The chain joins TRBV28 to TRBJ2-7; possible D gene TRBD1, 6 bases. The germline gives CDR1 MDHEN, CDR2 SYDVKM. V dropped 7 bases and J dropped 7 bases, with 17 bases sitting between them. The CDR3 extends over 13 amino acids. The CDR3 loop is CASNPRVRGEQYF. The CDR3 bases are TGTGCCAGCAATCCCAGGGTGAGGGGGGAGCAGTACTTC. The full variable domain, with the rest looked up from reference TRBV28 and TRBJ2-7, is DVKVTQSSRYLVKRTGEKVFLECVQDMDHENMFWYRQDPGLGLRLIYFSYDVKMKEKGDIPEGYSVSREKKERFSLILESASTNQTSMYLCASNPRVRGEQYFGPGTRLTVT.

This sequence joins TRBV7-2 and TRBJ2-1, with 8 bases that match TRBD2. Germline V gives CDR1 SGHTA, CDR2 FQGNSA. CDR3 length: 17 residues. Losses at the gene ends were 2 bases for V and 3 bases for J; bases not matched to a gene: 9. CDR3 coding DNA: TGTGCCAGCAGCTTACTGAGCACTAGCGGAGTCTACAATGAGCAGTTCTTC. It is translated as CASSLLSTSGVYNEQFF.

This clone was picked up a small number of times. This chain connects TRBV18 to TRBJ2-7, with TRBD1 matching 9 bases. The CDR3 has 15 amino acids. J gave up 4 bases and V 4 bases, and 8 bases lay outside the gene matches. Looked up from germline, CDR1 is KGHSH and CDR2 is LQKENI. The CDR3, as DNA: TGTGCCAGCTCACTATGGGACAGGGATATATACGAGCAGTACTTC. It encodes CASSLWDRDIYEQYF.

CDR3 loop: CASGQKPTSGSSYNEQFF. As DNA, the CDR3 is TGTGCTAGTGGCCAAAAGCCCACTAGCGGGAGCTCCTACAATGAGCAGTTCTTC. The chain uses TRBV12-5 and TRBJ2-1, with 11 positions matching TRBD2. V shed 6 bases, J shed 0 bases, and the junction held 10 bases outside the gene matches. The germline gives CDR1 LGHNT, CDR2 FRNRAP. The CDR3 sequence is 18 residues long.

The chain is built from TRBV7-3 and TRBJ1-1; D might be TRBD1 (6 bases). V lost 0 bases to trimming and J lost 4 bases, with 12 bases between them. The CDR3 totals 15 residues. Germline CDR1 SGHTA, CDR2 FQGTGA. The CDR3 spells CASSLTPGAGTEAFF. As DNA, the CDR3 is TGTGCCAGCAGCTTAACCCCAGGGGCGGGCACTGAAGCTTTCTTT.

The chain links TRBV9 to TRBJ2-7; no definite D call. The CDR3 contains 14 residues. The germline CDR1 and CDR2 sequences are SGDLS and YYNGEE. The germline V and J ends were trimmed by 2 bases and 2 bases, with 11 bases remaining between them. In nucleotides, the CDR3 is TGTGCCAGCAGCGTTTCGGACGGTACCTACGAGCAGTACTTC. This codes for CASSVSDGTYEQYF.

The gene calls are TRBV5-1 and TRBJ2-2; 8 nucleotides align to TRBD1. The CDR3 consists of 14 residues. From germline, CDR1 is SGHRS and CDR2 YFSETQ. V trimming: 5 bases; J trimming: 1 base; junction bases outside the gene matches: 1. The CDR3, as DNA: TGCGCCAGCAGAGGGACAGGGAACACCGGGGAGCTGTTTTTT. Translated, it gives CASRGTGNTGELFF.